The 13 T cell receptor beta chains given below trace back to one sample, sequenced in a study of cytomegalovirus exposure and HLA in healthy donors (TCRdb year 2017). Receptor amplification or capture employed the immunoSEQ multiplex PCR assay. A mixture of 60 forward primers for TCR Vbeta segments and 13 reverse primers for TCR Jbeta segments was used in the multiplex PCR. TCRdb took over this immuneACCESS table, retaining in-frame rearrangements with V and J assigned. Such tables are incomplete; in checked studies, under half of the missing clones stem from an unresolved V gene, and the remainder is unexplained. Present in this sample are about 160,000 clones, roughly 84% of which were seen just once. The top ten clones comprise roughly 6.7% of the sample. Material for sequencing was PBMCs. These receptors originate from a middle-aged man in good health and CMV-seropositive.

This clone showed up just once. V is TRBV27 and J is TRBJ2-3, with D maybe TRBD1 (6 bases). Germline assignment: CDR1 MNHEY and CDR2 SMNVEV (reference sequence). The CDR3 totals 14 residues. V dropped 8 bases and J dropped 4 bases, with 16 bases sitting between them. CDR3 in DNA: TGTGCCAGCTCCACACAAGGGGGACCAGATACGCAGTATTTT. This sequence encodes CASSTQGGPDTQYF.

The V and J genes are TRBV19 and TRBJ2-2; TRBD2 aligns across 9 bases. Per the germline V gene, CDR1 is LNHDA and CDR2 is SQIVND (reference sequence). The CDR3 has 17 residues. J lost 0 bases, V lost 3 bases, and 5 bases had no gene match. The CDR3 region has the DNA TGTGCCAGTAGTATCTCCGGCGGGGGGGCGAACACCGGGGAGCTGTTTTTT. Its protein is CASSISGGGANTGELFF.

The table lists this clone with a count of one. J is TRBJ1-4 and V is TRBV19; unclear D gene. The germline V and J ends were trimmed by 5 bases and 8 bases, with 21 bases remaining between them. The CDR3 consists of 16 residues. Germline CDR1 reads LNHDA; CDR2 reads SQIVND (reference sequence). In DNA form, the CDR3 reads TGTGCCAGTAGTTCACCCCGAGGTCGGGAAAGGGAAAAACTGTTTTTT. Its translation is CASSSPRGREREKLFF.

The V and J genes are TRBV4-1 and TRBJ2-7; D is unclear. The CDR3 has 14 residues. Per germline, CDR1 MGHRA and CDR2 YSYEKL. V gave up 1 base and J gave up 3 bases, with 10 bases separating them. CDR3 in DNA: TGCGCCAGCAGCCAAGCTGAATCAGGCTACGAGCAGTACTTC. Translated: CASSQAESGYEQYF.

The gene calls are TRBV19 and TRBJ1-1; D not certain. The CDR3 contains 14 residues. The V gene's germline CDR1 is LNHDA and CDR2 SQIVND (reference sequence). Trimming left V 2 bases short and J 0 bases short, with 7 bases between. As DNA, the CDR3 is TGTGCCAGTAGTATAATTGCGGTGAACACTGAAGCTTTCTTT. This encodes CASSIIAVNTEAFF.

The V gene is TRBV16, the J gene TRBJ2-7; TRBD1 aligns across 7 bases. The CDR3 extends over 14 amino acids. With V trimmed by 3 bases and J by 2 bases, 4 bases remained unmatched. CDR1 and CDR2 (germline): KGHSY, FQNENV. CDR3 sequence (DNA): TGTGCCAGCAGCCATTTCGACAGGGCCTACGAGCAGTACGTC. Translation: CASSHFDRAYEQYV.

V is TRBV19 and J is TRBJ2-3; possibly TRBD2 for D (6 bases). V was trimmed by 5 bases and J by 2 bases, leaving 11 bases between them. The CDR3 loop spans 14 amino acids. Germline assignment: CDR1 LNHDA and CDR2 SQIVND (reference sequence). The CDR3 DNA follows: TGTGCCAGTAGTCCGGGACTGGCCACAGATACGCAGTATTTT. It codes for CASSPGLATDTQYF. Filled out from reference TRBV19 and TRBJ2-3, the complete variable domain reads DGGITQSPKYLFRKEGQNVTLSCEQNLNHDAMYWYRQDPGQGLRLIYYSQIVNDFQKGDIAEGYSVSREKKESFPLTVTSAQKNPTAFYLCASSPGLATDTQYFGPGTRLTVL.

The CDR3 protein is CASSLDGGGTEAFF. The CDR3 region has the DNA TGCGCCAGCAGCTTGGACGGGGGGGGGACTGAAGCTTTCTTT. This chain uses TRBV5-1 with TRBJ1-1; D perhaps matches TRBD1 (5 bases). Deletions cut 0 bases from V and 5 bases from J, with 11 bases between. CDR1 and CDR2 (germline): SGHRS, YFSETQ. CDR3 length equals 14 residues.

The chain is built from TRBV5-6 and TRBJ2-1; D gene uncertain. Germline V gene sequence: CDR1 SGHDT, CDR2 YYEEEE. V gave up 1 base and J gave up 3 bases, with 5 bases separating them. The CDR3 is made up of 13 amino acids. CDR3 amino acids: CASSLTRYNEQFF. The CDR3 DNA sequence: TGTGCCAGCAGCTTGACTCGCTACAATGAGCAGTTCTTC.

This chain joins TRBV30 and TRBJ1-6; 11 positions agree with TRBD1. Germline lookup yields CDR1 GTSNPN and CDR2 SVGIG (reference sequence). This CDR3 contains 15 residues. J gave up 5 bases and V 3 bases, and 3 bases lay outside the gene matches. The CDR3, as DNA: TGTGCCTGGAGGGGGACAGGGGGTAATAATTCACCCCTCCACTTT. Translation gives CAWRGTGGNNSPLHF.

The V call is TRBV6-6, the J call TRBJ1-1; 7 bases align to TRBD1. Germline V gene sequence: CDR1 MNHNY, CDR2 SVGAGI (reference sequence). CDR3 size: 13 residues. With 5 bases clipped from V and 8 bases from J, the junction kept 8 bases outside the gene matches. This CDR3 reads CASSLPGTAEAFF. CDR3 nucleotide sequence: TGTGCCAGCAGTCTTCCGGGGACAGCCGAAGCTTTCTTT.

J is TRBJ2-7 and V is TRBV19, with 7 bases lining up with TRBD1. From germline, CDR1 is LNHDA and CDR2 SQIVND (reference sequence). J was trimmed by 0 bases and V by 6 bases; bases with no gene match: 2. The CDR3 loop spans 13 amino acids. The CDR3 sequence: CASRQGISYEQYF. CDR3 DNA sequence: TGTGCCAGTAGACAGGGGATCTCCTACGAGCAGTACTTC.

This clone was observed a handful of times. This sequence joins TRBV6-5 and TRBJ2-7, with TRBD2 matching over 7 bases. The CDR3 runs 16 residues. CDR1 is MNHEY and CDR2 is SVGAGI in the germline V gene. The trim removed 0 bases at V and 3 bases at J, leaving 8 bases unmatched. The CDR3 is CASSYSPPSGYYEQYF. The CDR3 DNA sequence: TGTGCCAGCAGTTACTCACCCCCTAGCGGTTACTACGAGCAGTACTTC.